Below, one TCR beta chain is given with its context. The target of this receptor is not known. Per-base qualities were not stored, and no clone one base away is much larger. The data were taken from a study of blood T cell repertoires in COVID-19 (dated by TCRdb to 2018 to 2021). Broadly, across the study: The collaborator samples originated in the United States, Italy and Spain and spanned the acute and convalescent phases of COVID-19. The prospective study material was composed of cDNA or gDNA derived from T cells, B-cell-depleted T cells, or PBMCs. Deeply sampled blood TCRbeta repertoires from subjects exposed to, actively infected with, or recovered from COVID-19 were included in the dataset. The repertoires were released in a freely available public database meant as a resource for research on the immune response to SARS-CoV-2. Samples came from the ongoing ImmuneRACE study (first 160 participants) plus 1,254 subjects from 6 global collaborators. The sample metadata nearly always contained a de-identified subject ID, COVID-19 status, age in years and sex. Where available, HLA class I and class II types were obtained from metadata supplied by the sample provider rather than from assay-based typing.

TCRbeta CDR3 regions were amplified from genomic DNA by means of the immunoSEQ Assay, a bias-controlled multiplex PCR. The authors' analysis ran thus. The number of nucleated cells in each sample was estimated from the amplification of reference gene primers within the assay. To quantify the absolute abundance of each unique TCRbeta CDR3 rearrangement, sequence reads were collapsed and filtered. For each sample, productive Simpson clonality was calculated as the square root of Simpson's diversity index across productive rearrangements. TCRdb obtained this table from immuneACCESS and retained in-frame rearrangements with V and J assigned. These tables miss some clones; where compared with another copy, unresolved V genes account for less than half of the shortfall, and the remainder is unexplained. That table furnishes V, J and clone size, whereas the DNA furnished D and trimming. Recorded for this sample are around 270,000 clones; 91% of them occurred a single time. Jointly, the top ten make up roughly 2.7% of the sample.

At one collaborating source in Seattle, patients were enrolled during active infection and were followed longitudinally through the course of disease. Each collaborating institution followed its own protocols to collect whole blood in K2EDTA tubes. For TCRbeta analysis, collaborator samples were shipped as frozen whole blood, as isolated PBMCs, or as DNA extracted from either sample type. What the research found in general, with its limitations: Clinical and demographic metadata were provided uncurated, with the amount varying by source and participant.

The germline V and J ends show losses of 4 bases and 1 base respectively, and no gene match explains 9 bases of the junction. The CDR3 measures 17 amino acids from cysteine to phenylalanine. Left in the record is the CDR3 DNA by itself, 51 bases read in frame from the first base. From a lookup of the germline V gene, CDR1 and CDR2 are SGHRS and YFSETQ. The clonotype originates from a person aged 18 to 35 with COVID-19, enrolled during active disease. Rearrangement joined TRBV5-1 to TRBJ2-1; 9 bases in the middle match TRBD1. The sequencing sample was made of peripheral blood. The CDR3 has the sequence CASSPLGTGFSYNEQFF. The DNA sequence is as follows: TGCGCCAGCAGCCCCCTCGGGACAGGGTTTTCCTACAATGAGCAGTTCTTC.